This T cell receptor beta chain appears in the sequencing data of a study of shared clonotypes between healthy human individuals. This CDR3 has 16 residues. In germline, CDR1 is SGHRS, CDR2 YFSETQ. V was clipped by 1 base and J by 1 base, with 12 bases between them. TCRdb's copy holds only in-frame clones and misses some; the assay was immunoSEQ multiplex PCR. Altogether more than 2 million clones are present, about 94% being singletons, with the ten largest covering roughly 0.13%. Adults of Caucasian background living in Nashville, Tennessee made up all donors. The study's findings and limits: As a rule, naive subsets had a larger estimated richness than memory subsets.

A note on this clone: Its antigen is currently unknown.

Sequencing was done on a sample of naive CD4+ T cells sorted from blood. Subset in this sample: CD45RA+ positively selected. The receptor was derived from a young man in good health. This chain links TRBV5-1 with TRBJ2-1; perhaps TRBD2 as D (6 bases). CDR3 protein: CASSLKGLGSYNEQFF. For the CDR3, the DNA is TGCGCCAGCAGCTTGAAGGGACTGGGGTCCTACAATGAGCAGTTCTTC.